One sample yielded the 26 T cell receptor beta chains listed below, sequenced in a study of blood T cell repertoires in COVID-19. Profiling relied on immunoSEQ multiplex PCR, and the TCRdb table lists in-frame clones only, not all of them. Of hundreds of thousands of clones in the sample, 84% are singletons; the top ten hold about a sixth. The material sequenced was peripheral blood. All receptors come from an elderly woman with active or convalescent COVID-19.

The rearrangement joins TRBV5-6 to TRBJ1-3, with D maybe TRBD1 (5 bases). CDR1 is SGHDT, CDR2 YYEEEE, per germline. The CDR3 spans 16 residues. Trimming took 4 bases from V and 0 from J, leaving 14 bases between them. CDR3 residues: CASSHFGAHSGNTIYF. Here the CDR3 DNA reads TGTGCCAGCAGCCATTTTGGGGCCCACTCTGGAAACACCATATATTTT.

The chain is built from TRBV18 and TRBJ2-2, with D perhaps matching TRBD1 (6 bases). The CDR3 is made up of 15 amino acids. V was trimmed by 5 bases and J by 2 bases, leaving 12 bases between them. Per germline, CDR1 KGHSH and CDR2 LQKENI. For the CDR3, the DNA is TGTGCCAGCTCAGGGACACCCGACAACACCGGGGAGCTGTTTTTT. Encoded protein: CASSGTPDNTGELFF. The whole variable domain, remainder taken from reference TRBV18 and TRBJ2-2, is NAGVMQNPRHLVRRRGQEARLRCSPMKGHSHVYWYRQLPEEGLKFMVYLQKENIIDESGMPKERFSAEFPKEGPSILRIQQVVRGDSAAYFCASSGTPDNTGELFFGEGSRLTVL.

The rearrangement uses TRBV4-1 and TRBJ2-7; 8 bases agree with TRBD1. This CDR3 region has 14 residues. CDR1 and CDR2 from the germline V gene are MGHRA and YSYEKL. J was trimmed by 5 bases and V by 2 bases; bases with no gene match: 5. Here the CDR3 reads CASSQLDRANEQYF. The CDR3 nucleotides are TGCGCCAGCAGCCAACTGGACAGGGCCAACGAGCAGTACTTC.

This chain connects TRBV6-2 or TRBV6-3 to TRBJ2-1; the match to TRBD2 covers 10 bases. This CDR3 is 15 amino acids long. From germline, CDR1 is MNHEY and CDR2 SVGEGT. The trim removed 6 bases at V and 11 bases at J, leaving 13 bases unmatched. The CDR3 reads CASSDGLAAELKQFF. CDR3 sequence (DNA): TGTGCCAGCAGCGATGGACTAGCGGCCGAACTTAAGCAGTTCTTC.

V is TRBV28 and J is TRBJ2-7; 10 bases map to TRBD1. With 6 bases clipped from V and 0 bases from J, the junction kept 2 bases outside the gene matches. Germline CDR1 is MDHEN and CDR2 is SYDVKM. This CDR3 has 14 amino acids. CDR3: CASRGQGNSYEQYF. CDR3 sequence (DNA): TGTGCCAGCAGGGGACAGGGGAACTCCTACGAGCAGTACTTC.

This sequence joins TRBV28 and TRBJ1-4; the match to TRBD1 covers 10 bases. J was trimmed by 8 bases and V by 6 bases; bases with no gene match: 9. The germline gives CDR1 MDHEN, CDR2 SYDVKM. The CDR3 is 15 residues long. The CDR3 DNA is TGTGCCAGCAGGCACCGACAGGGGGCGGGAGAAAAACTGTTTTTT. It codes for CASRHRQGAGEKLFF.

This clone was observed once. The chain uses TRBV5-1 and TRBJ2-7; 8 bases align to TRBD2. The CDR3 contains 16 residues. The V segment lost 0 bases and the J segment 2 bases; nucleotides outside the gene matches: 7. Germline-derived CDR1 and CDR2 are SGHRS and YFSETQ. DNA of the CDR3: TGCGCCAGCAGCTTGGCCCCGGCGGGAGGCCCCTACGAGCAGTACTTC. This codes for CASSLAPAGGPYEQYF.

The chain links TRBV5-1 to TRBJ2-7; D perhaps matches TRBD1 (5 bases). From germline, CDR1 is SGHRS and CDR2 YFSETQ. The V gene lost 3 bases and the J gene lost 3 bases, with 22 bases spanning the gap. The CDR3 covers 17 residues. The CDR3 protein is CASSYFGVGQGFYEQYF. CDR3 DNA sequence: TGCGCCAGCAGCTATTTTGGCGTTGGCCAGGGTTTCTACGAGCAGTACTTC.

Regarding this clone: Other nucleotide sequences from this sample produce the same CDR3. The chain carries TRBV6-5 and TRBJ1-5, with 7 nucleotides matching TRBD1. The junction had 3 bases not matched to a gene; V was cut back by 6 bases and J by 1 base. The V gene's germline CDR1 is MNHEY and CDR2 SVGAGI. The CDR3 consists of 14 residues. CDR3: CASRQGGSNQPQHF. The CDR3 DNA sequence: TGTGCCAGCAGGCAGGGGGGAAGCAATCAGCCCCAGCATTTT.

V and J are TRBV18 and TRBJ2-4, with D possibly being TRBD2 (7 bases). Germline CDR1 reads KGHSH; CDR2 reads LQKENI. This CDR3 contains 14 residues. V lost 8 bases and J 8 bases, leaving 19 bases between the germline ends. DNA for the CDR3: TGTGCCAGCACTTACAACCGGGGGGCGGACATTCAGTACTTC. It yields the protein CASTYNRGADIQYF.

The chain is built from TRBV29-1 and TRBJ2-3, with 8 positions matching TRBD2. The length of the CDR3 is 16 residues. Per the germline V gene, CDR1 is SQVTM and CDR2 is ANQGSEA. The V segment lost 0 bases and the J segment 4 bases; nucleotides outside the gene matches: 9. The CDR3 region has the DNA TGCAGCGTTGAAGATCGGGAGCGGGAGAAACCAGATACGCAGTATTTT. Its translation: CSVEDREREKPDTQYF.

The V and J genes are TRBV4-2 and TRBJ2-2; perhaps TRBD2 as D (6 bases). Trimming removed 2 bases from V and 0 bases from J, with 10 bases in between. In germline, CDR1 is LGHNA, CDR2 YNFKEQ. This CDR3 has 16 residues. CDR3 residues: CASSQTASANTGELFF. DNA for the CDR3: TGTGCCAGCAGCCAAACGGCTAGCGCGAACACCGGGGAGCTGTTTTTT.

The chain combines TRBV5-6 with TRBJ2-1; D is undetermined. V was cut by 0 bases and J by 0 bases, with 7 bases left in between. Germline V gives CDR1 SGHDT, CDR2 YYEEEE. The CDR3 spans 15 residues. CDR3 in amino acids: CASSLGHSSYNEQFF. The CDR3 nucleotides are TGTGCCAGCAGCTTGGGACATAGCTCCTACAATGAGCAGTTCTTC.

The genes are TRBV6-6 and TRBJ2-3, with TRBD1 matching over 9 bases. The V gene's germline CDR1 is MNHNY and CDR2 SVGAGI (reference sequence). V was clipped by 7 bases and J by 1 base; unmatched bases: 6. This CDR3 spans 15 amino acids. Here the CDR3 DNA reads TGTGCCAGCAAGCCGCGGGACAGGGGCACAGATACGCAGTATTTT. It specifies CASKPRDRGTDTQYF.

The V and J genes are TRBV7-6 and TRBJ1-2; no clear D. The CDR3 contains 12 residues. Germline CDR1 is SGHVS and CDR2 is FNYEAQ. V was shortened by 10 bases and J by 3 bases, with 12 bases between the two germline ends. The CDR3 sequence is CATAGRDYGYTF. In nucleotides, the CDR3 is TGTGCCACCGCGGGCCGAGACTATGGCTACACCTTC.

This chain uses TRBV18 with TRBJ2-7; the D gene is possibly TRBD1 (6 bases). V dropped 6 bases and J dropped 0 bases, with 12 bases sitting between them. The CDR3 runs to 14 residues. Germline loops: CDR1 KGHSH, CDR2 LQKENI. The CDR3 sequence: CASSQGTNSYEQYF. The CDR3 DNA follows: TGTGCCAGCTCCCAGGGGACGAACTCCTACGAGCAGTACTTC.

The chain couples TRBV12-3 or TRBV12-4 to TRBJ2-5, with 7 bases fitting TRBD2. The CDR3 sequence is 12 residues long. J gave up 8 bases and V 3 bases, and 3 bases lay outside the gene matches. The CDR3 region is CASSFSSGTQYF. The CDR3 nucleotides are TGTGCCAGCAGTTTCTCTAGCGGAACCCAGTACTTC.

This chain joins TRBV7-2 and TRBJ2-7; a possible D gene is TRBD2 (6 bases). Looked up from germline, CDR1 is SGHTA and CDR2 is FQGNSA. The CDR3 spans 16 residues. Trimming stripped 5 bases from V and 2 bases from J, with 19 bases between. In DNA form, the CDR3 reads TGTGCCAGCAGCCAAATGGTGGCGGGATATCCCTACGAGCAGTACTTC. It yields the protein CASSQMVAGYPYEQYF. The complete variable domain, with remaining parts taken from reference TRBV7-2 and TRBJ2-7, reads GAGVSQSPSNKVTEKGKDVELRCDPISGHTALYWYRQSLGQGLEFLIYFQGNSAPDKSGLPSDRFSAERTGGSVSTLTIQRTQQEDSAVYLCASSQMVAGYPYEQYFGPGTRLTVT.

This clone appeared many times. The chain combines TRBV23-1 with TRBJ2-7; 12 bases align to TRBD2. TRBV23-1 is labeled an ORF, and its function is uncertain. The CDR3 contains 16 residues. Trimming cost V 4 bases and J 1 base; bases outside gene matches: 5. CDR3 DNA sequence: TGCGCCAGCAGTCGCTTACTAGCGGGAGGTTCCTACGAGCAGTACTTC. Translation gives CASSRLLAGGSYEQYF.

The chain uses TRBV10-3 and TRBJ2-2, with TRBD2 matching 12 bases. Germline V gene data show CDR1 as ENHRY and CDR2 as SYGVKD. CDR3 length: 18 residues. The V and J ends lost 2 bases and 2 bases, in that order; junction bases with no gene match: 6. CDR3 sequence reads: CAISEPTGLAGNTGELFF. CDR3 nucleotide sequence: TGTGCCATCAGTGAGCCTACCGGACTAGCGGGAAACACCGGGGAGCTGTTTTTT.

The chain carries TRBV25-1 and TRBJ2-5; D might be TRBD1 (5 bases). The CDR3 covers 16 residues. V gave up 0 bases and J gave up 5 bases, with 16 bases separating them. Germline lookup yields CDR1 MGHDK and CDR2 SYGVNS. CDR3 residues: CASSEYQSGRRETQYF. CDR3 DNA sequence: TGTGCCAGCAGTGAATACCAGTCAGGGCGTAGGGAGACCCAGTACTTC.

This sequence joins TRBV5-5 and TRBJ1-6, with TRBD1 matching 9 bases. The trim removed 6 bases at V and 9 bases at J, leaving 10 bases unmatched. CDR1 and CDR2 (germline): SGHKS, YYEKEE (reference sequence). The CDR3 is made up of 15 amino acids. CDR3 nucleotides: TGTGCCAGCACCATACAGGGGGCGCAGGGTTCACCCCTCCACTTT. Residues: CASTIQGAQGSPLHF.

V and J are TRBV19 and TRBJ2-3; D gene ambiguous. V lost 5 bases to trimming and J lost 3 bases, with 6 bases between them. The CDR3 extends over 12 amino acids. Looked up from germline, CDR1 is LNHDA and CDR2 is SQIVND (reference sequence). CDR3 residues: CASSPGTDTQYF. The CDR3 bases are TGTGCCAGTAGTCCCGGGACAGATACGCAGTATTTT.

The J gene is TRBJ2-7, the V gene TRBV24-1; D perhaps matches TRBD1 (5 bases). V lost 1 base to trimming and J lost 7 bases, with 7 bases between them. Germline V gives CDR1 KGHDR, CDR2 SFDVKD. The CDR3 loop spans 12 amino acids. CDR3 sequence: CATSDFKGEQYF. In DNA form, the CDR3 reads TGTGCCACCAGTGATTTTAAGGGGGAGCAGTACTTC.

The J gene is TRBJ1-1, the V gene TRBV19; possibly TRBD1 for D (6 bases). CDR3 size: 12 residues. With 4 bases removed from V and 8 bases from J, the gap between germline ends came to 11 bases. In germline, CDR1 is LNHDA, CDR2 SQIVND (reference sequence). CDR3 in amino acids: CASSSRGPEAFF. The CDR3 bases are TGTGCCAGTAGTAGCAGGGGCCCCGAAGCTTTCTTT.

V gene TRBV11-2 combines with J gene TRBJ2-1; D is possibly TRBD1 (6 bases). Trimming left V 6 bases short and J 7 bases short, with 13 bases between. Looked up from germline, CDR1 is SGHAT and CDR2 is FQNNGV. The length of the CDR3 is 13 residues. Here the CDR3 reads CASSRDTANEQFF. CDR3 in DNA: TGTGCCAGCAGTCGGGACACCGCTAATGAGCAGTTCTTC.